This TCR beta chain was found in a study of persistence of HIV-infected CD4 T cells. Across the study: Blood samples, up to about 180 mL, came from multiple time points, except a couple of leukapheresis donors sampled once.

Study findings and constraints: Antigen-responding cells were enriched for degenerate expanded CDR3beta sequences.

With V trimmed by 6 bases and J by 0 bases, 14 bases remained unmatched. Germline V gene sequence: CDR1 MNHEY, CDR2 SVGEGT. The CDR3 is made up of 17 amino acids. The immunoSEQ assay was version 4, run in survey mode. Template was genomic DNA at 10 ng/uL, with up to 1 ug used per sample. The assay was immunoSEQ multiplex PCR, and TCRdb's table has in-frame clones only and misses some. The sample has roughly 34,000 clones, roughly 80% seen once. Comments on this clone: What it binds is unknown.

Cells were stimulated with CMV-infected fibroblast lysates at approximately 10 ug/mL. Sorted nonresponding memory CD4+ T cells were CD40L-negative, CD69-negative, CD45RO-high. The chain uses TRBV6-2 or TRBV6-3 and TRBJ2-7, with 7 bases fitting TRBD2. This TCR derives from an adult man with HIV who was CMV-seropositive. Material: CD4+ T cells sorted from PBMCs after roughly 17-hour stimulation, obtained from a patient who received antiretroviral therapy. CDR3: CASSPYGSGESSYEQYF. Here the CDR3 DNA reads TGTGCCAGCAGCCCTTACGGGAGCGGGGAGAGCTCCTACGAGCAGTACTTC.